The next 24 T cell receptor beta chains were all read from a single sample in a study of multiple sclerosis patients with progressive multifocal leukoencephalopathy. Generated by immunoSEQ multiplex PCR, the TCRdb table keeps only in-frame clones and is missing some. The table shows 25,000 to 35,000 clones, with around 90% occurring only once. Time point: before natalizumab initiation. The sample was PBMCs. These receptors all stem from a human donor with multiple sclerosis.

This clone was detected only a few times. The chain joins TRBV19 to TRBJ2-5; tentative D call: TRBD1 (5 bases). This CDR3 region has 15 residues. Germline V lookup: CDR1 LNHDA, CDR2 SQIVND (reference sequence). Trimming shortened V by 5 bases and J by 4 bases, and 17 bases separated the two germline ends. The CDR3 region is CASSVQGYGRETQYF. CDR3 bases: TGTGCCAGTAGTGTCCAGGGTTATGGTCGAGAGACCCAGTACTTC.

The chain is built from TRBV11-3 and TRBJ1-2; D gene ambiguous. Trimming cost V 5 bases and J 0 bases, with 13 bases left between them. The germline gives CDR1 SGHNT, CDR2 YENEEA. The CDR3 spans 15 residues. The CDR3 is CASSPTPGANYGYTF. In DNA, the CDR3 is TGTGCCAGCAGCCCGACCCCAGGAGCTAACTATGGCTACACCTTC.

The gene calls are TRBV27 and TRBJ2-3, with TRBD2 matching 10 bases. V trimming: 5 bases; J trimming: 3 bases; junction bases outside the gene matches: 14. Germline V gene data show CDR1 as MNHEY and CDR2 as SMNVEV (reference sequence). The CDR3 runs to 18 residues. CDR3 coding DNA: TGTGCCAGCAGTCGCCGCCAATTTTATAGCGGGGGGACAGATACGCAGTATTTT. This gives the protein CASSRRQFYSGGTDTQYF.

The rearrangement uses TRBV6-5 and TRBJ1-1, with D tentatively TRBD1 (6 bases). V lost 4 bases and J 6 bases, leaving 21 bases between the germline ends. The CDR3 is made up of 16 amino acids. Germline CDR1 reads MNHEY; CDR2 reads SVGAGI. CDR3: CASSSYGTKSDAEAFF. The CDR3 coding sequence is TGTGCCAGCAGTTCCTACGGGACAAAATCGGATGCTGAAGCTTTCTTT.

The chain links TRBV27 to TRBJ1-2; D may be TRBD1 (6 bases). Trimming pared 3 bases from V and 8 bases from J, leaving 16 bases between. Germline V gives CDR1 MNHEY, CDR2 SMNVEV (reference sequence). The CDR3 loop spans 14 amino acids. The CDR3 region has the DNA TGTGCCAGCAGTTTGGCAGGACAGTCGGGCGGCTACACCTTC. Protein product: CASSLAGQSGGYTF.

The gene calls are TRBV18 and TRBJ2-1; weak D call: TRBD2 (6 bases). CDR1 KGHSH and CDR2 LQKENI come from the germline V gene. The CDR3 contains 16 residues. V was cut by 3 bases and J by 6 bases, with 18 bases left in between. CDR3 nucleotides: TGTGCCAGCTCACCCACTCCGCGGGGTATTCTCAATGAGCAGTTCTTC. This translates into CASSPTPRGILNEQFF.

The J gene is TRBJ2-1, the V gene TRBV27, with 12 bases lining up with TRBD2. J gave up 8 bases and V 7 bases, and 9 bases lay outside the gene matches. The CDR3 runs 15 residues. Germline-derived CDR1 and CDR2 are MNHEY and SMNVEV (reference sequence). Written as DNA, the CDR3 is TGTGCCAGCAACGCTCTAGCGGGGGGGCCTGATGAGCAGTTCTTC. Amino acids: CASNALAGGPDEQFF.

The chain recombines TRBV2 with TRBJ1-3, with 9 bases matching TRBD1. The CDR3 has 16 amino acids. Germline loops: CDR1 SNHLY, CDR2 FYNNEI. V dropped 11 bases and J dropped 2; count of bases not matched to a gene: 13. As DNA, the CDR3 is TGTGCCGTCTCGGGGGGTCGGACAGGGGCTGGAAACACCATATATTTT. The encoded protein is CAVSGGRTGAGNTIYF.

This chain uses TRBV5-1 with TRBJ1-1; 7 nucleotides align to TRBD1. This CDR3 has 16 amino acids. Looked up from germline, CDR1 is SGHRS and CDR2 is YFSETQ. J gave up 0 bases and V 4 bases, and 9 bases lay outside the gene matches. CDR3 in DNA: TGCGCCAGCAGCCCCGGGGGAGGGGGCGTGAACACTGAAGCTTTCTTT. Its protein is CASSPGGGGVNTEAFF.

The chain has TRBV6-1 and TRBJ2-1, with D unresolved. V was shortened by 2 bases and J by 13 bases, with 15 bases between the two germline ends. The CDR3 contains 13 residues. CDR1 is MNHNS, CDR2 SASEGT, per germline. For the CDR3, the DNA is TGTGCCAGCAGTGAATCGGATAGACTCCCCCAGTTCTTC. It codes for CASSESDRLPQFF.

The V gene is TRBV9, the J gene TRBJ1-1, with a tentative D call TRBD1 (6 bases). Germline lookup yields CDR1 SGDLS and CDR2 YYNGEE. Between the trimmed V and J ends, which lost 4 bases and 6 bases, there was a span of 19 bases. The CDR3 totals 15 residues. The CDR3: CASSPRGRGTAEAFF. The DNA for the CDR3 is TGTGCCAGCAGCCCCCGGGGCAGGGGTACAGCTGAAGCTTTCTTT.

The chain links TRBV6-6 to TRBJ2-7; D unclear. The CDR3 spans 14 residues. Looked up from germline, CDR1 is MNHNY and CDR2 is SVGAGI (reference sequence). V was shortened by 1 base and J by 6 bases, with 13 bases between the two germline ends. This chain's CDR3 is CASSYWGMGSEQYF. The CDR3 bases are TGTGCCAGCAGTTACTGGGGAATGGGCAGCGAGCAGTACTTC.

V is TRBV7-2 and J is TRBJ2-3, with D perhaps matching TRBD2 (5 bases). The length of the CDR3 is 16 residues. V was shortened by 0 bases and J by 4 bases, with 14 bases between the two germline ends. The germline CDR1 and CDR2 sequences are SGHTA and FQGNSA. The CDR3 coding sequence is TGTGCCAGCAGCTTAGCGCCCGGGGTCAGCGCAGATACGCAGTATTTT. It codes for CASSLAPGVSADTQYF.

The rearrangement joins TRBV30 to TRBJ2-1; D may be TRBD2 (6 bases). The germline V and J ends were trimmed by 5 bases and 7 bases, with 12 bases remaining between them. This CDR3 is built from 12 residues. CDR1 and CDR2 from the germline V gene are GTSNPN and SVGIG (reference sequence). The CDR3 coding sequence is TGTGCCTGGGGCCTAGCGCGGAATGAGCAGTTCTTC. Its protein product is CAWGLARNEQFF.

The chain combines TRBV5-4 with TRBJ1-1; 8 bases fit TRBD1. V shed 0 bases, J shed 2 bases, and the junction held 6 bases outside the gene matches. CDR3 length: 16 residues. The germline CDR1 and CDR2 sequences are SGHNT and YYREEE (reference sequence). CDR3 nucleotides: TGTGCCAGCAGCTTGGTCACAGGGGGTATAAACACTGAAGCTTTCTTT. Amino acids: CASSLVTGGINTEAFF. Together with reference TRBV5-4 and TRBJ1-1, the CDR3 gives the full variable domain: ETGVTQSPTHLIKTRGQQVTLRCSSQSGHNTVSWYQQALGQGPQFIFQYYREEENGRGNFPPRFSGLQFPNYSSELNVNALELDDSALYLCASSLVTGGINTEAFFGQGTRLTVV.

The V call is TRBV4-2, the J call TRBJ2-7; D not certain. V was shortened by 3 bases and J by 4 bases, with 7 bases between the two germline ends. This CDR3 is 12 amino acids long. Germline V CDR1 and CDR2: LGHNA, YNFKEQ. In DNA, the CDR3 is TGTGCCAGCAGCCAGGGCCGGTACGAGCAGTACTTC. Protein product: CASSQGRYEQYF.

Here the CDR3 DNA reads TGTGCCAGCAGTGAATTATGGTTAAATTCACCCCTCCACTTT. Translation gives CASSELWLNSPLHF. This rearrangement joins TRBV25-1 to TRBJ1-6; no reliable D call. The V and J ends lost 1 base and 7 bases respectively, with 8 bases between them. Germline values: CDR1 MGHDK, CDR2 SYGVNS. The CDR3 has 14 residues. Supplemented by reference TRBV25-1 and TRBJ1-6, the full variable domain reads EADIYQTPRYLVIGTGKKITLECSQTMGHDKMYWYQQDPGMELHLIHYSYGVNSTEKGDLSSESTVSRIRTEHFPLTLESARPSHTSQYLCASSELWLNSPLHFGNGTRLTVT.

This chain uses TRBV5-5 with TRBJ1-6; D is unresolved. CDR1 and CDR2 (germline): SGHKS, YYEKEE (reference sequence). The CDR3 runs to 15 residues. V lost 4 bases to trimming and J lost 5 bases, with 13 bases between them. CDR3 region: CASSNGPGHNSPLHF. Written as DNA, the CDR3 is TGTGCCAGCAGCAACGGGCCTGGACATAATTCACCCCTCCACTTT.

The chain links TRBV9 to TRBJ2-2; 7 bases match TRBD2. The CDR3 totals 16 residues. Trimming took 0 bases from V and 1 from J; bases not matched to a gene: 3. Germline V gene lookup returns CDR1 SGDLS and CDR2 YYNGEE. As DNA, the CDR3 is TGTGCCAGCAGCGTAGACGGGGGGAGGAACACCGGGGAGCTGTTTTTT. This encodes CASSVDGGRNTGELFF.

Comments on this clone: The junction departs from the called germline gene at one end, perhaps through a read error. The rearrangement uses TRBV25-1 and TRBJ2-7; D might be TRBD1 (6 bases). The CDR3 totals 12 residues. Germline CDR1 and CDR2: MGHDK and SYGVNS. CDR3 protein: CASSSQGYGQYF. The CDR3 DNA is TGTGCCAGCAGTTCACAGGGTTACGGGCAGTACTTC.

J is TRBJ1-1 and V is TRBV10-1, with D possibly being TRBD1 (5 bases). The V and J ends lost 3 bases and 7 bases respectively, with 18 bases between them. The CDR3 covers 15 residues. In germline, CDR1 is WNHNN, CDR2 SYGVQD (reference sequence). In nucleotides, the CDR3 is TGCGCCAGCAGTGAACCAGGGAAGGCTGCAAGTGAAGCTTTCTTT. Encoded protein: CASSEPGKAASEAFF.

V gene TRBV11-2 combines with J gene TRBJ1-2, with 7 bases that match TRBD1. The CDR3 extends over 14 amino acids. Trimming at V came to 5 bases and at J to 5 bases, leaving 8 bases not matched to a gene. The germline V gene encodes CDR1 SGHAT and CDR2 FQNNGV. CDR3 sequence: CASSRPGTDYGYTF. In nucleotides, the CDR3 is TGTGCCAGCAGCCGTCCCGGGACAGATTATGGCTACACCTTC.

The rearrangement uses TRBV10-1 and TRBJ2-1, with TRBD1 as a possible D gene (5 bases). The CDR3 totals 16 residues. V lost 3 bases to trimming and J lost 5 bases, with 17 bases between them. Germline CDR1 reads WNHNN; CDR2 reads SYGVQD (reference sequence). CDR3 sequence: CASSDQGVGVNNEQFF. CDR3 DNA: TGCGCCAGCAGTGATCAGGGCGTAGGGGTCAACAATGAGCAGTTCTTC.

The V and J genes are TRBV28 and TRBJ2-5, with 7 positions matching TRBD2. Germline CDR1 MDHEN, CDR2 SYDVKM. This CDR3 has 13 amino acids. With V trimmed by 5 bases and J by 3 bases, 3 bases remained unmatched. CDR3 protein: CASSRLAEETQYF. The CDR3 DNA reads TGTGCCAGCAGTAGGCTAGCGGAAGAGACCCAGTACTTC. The full variable domain, its missing parts supplied by reference TRBV28 and TRBJ2-5, is DVKVTQSSRYLVKRTGEKVFLECVQDMDHENMFWYRQDPGLGLRLIYFSYDVKMKEKGDIPEGYSVSREKKERFSLILESASTNQTSMYLCASSRLAEETQYFGPGTRLLVL.